This is a list of T cell receptor beta chains from one sample in a study of OX40 agonist ivuxolimab in advanced cancers. The table came from immunoSEQ multiplex PCR; TCRdb's copy has only in-frame clones and leaves some out. The repertoire holds 45,000 or so clones, with around 80% as singletons. The sample in question was CD4+ or CD8+ T cells sorted from blood, obtained in a trial of the OX40 agonist ivuxolimab. These receptors were obtained from an adult with an advanced solid tumor such as melanoma, head and neck, liver or kidney cancer. CDR3s include the opening cysteine and the closing phenylalanine or tryptophan. Fields, in order: J gene, D gene, clone size, V gene, CDR3 protein, CDR3 DNA. A D gene is named only where the DNA matches it firmly. Clone size, where shown, is once, few, many, or a class for clones that have expanded.

J: TRBJ1-5; D: -; size: -; V: TRBV5-1; CDR3: CASSLGPSRRGGQPQHF; DNA: TGCGCCAGCAGCTTGGGCCCATCCAGACGAGGGGGTCAGCCCCAGCATTTT
J: TRBJ1-2; D: -; size: -; V: TRBV5-4; CDR3: CASSLAGGAPRYTF; DNA: TGTGCCAGCAGCTTGGCCGGGGGGGCTCCTCGCTACACCTTC
J: TRBJ2-1; D: TRBD2; size: -; V: TRBV4-1; CDR3: CASTPRGVAGEGYEQFF; DNA: TGCGCCAGCACCCCTCGGGGGGTAGCTGGGGAGGGCTATGAGCAGTTCTTC
J: TRBJ1-5; D: TRBD1; size: -; V: TRBV4-2; CDR3: CASSPRTGQNQPQHF; DNA: TGTGCCAGCAGCCCCCGGACAGGGCAAAATCAGCCCCAGCATTTT
J: TRBJ2-7; D: -; size: -; V: TRBV7-6; CDR3: CASSPEAYEQYF; DNA: TGTGCCAGCAGCCCCGAGGCCTACGAGCAGTACTTC
J: TRBJ2-5; D: TRBD2; size: -; V: TRBV9; CDR3: CASSPSSGSSRETQYF; DNA: TGTGCCAGCAGCCCGTCTAGCGGGAGCAGTAGAGAGACCCAGTACTTC
J: TRBJ2-1; D: TRBD2; size: -; V: TRBV18; CDR3: CASSQAGVYNEQFF; DNA: TGTGCCAGCTCACAGGCGGGGGTTTACAATGAGCAGTTCTTC
J: TRBJ2-1; D: TRBD1; size: -; V: TRBV18; CDR3: CASSVGTGIGEQFF; DNA: TGTGCCAGCTCAGTAGGGACAGGGATAGGTGAGCAGTTCTTC
J: TRBJ1-2; D: TRBD1; size: -; V: TRBV7-9; CDR3: CAGSPPGAGGGYTF; DNA: TGTGCCGGCAGCCCCCCCGGTGCAGGGGGCGGCTACACCTTC
J: TRBJ1-5; D: -; size: -; V: TRBV6-5; CDR3: CASRTKGYSNQPQHF; DNA: TGTGCCTCCCGGACCAAGGGGTATAGCAATCAGCCCCAGCATTTT
J: TRBJ1-5; D: TRBD1; size: -; V: TRBV19; CDR3: CASSIPRGASNQPQHF; DNA: TGTGCCAGTAGTATTCCCAGGGGGGCTAGCAATCAGCCCCAGCATTTT
J: TRBJ1-1; D: -; size: -; V: TRBV7-2; CDR3: CASSLSGGLLWAFF; DNA: TGTGCCAGCAGCTTATCCGGGGGGTTGCTTTGGGCTTTCTTT
J: TRBJ1-1; D: -; size: -; V: TRBV27; CDR3: CASSPTLPLTDRWGNTEAFF; DNA: TGTGCCAGCAGTCCAACCCTTCCTCTGACAGATCGCTGGGGGAACACTGAAGCTTTCTTT
J: TRBJ1-1; D: -; size: -; V: TRBV11-1; CDR3: CASSHRVSLDTEAFF; DNA: TGTGCCAGCAGCCACAGGGTATCTTTGGACACTGAAGCTTTCTTT
J: TRBJ2-1; D: -; size: once; V: TRBV19; CDR3: CASSIGGSYNEQFF; DNA: TGTGCCAGTAGTATAGGGGGGAGCTACAATGAGCAGTTCTTC
J: TRBJ1-1; D: -; size: -; V: TRBV5-1; CDR3: CASSLGHMNTEAFF; DNA: TGCGCCAGCAGCTTGGGACATATGAACACTGAAGCTTTCTTT
J: TRBJ1-1; D: TRBD1; size: few; V: TRBV30; CDR3: CAWGQENTEAFF; DNA: TGTGCCTGGGGACAGGAGAACACTGAAGCTTTCTTT
J: TRBJ2-1; D: TRBD1; size: -; V: TRBV5-5; CDR3: CASSLHLGQGVVGSYNEQFF; DNA: TGTGCCAGCAGCTTGCATTTGGGACAGGGAGTTGTAGGCTCCTACAATGAGCAGTTCTTC
J: TRBJ1-2; D: -; size: medium-sized; V: TRBV5-6; CDR3: CASSLFLDSYGYTF; DNA: TGTGCCAGCAGCTTGTTTTTGGACAGCTATGGCTACACCTTC